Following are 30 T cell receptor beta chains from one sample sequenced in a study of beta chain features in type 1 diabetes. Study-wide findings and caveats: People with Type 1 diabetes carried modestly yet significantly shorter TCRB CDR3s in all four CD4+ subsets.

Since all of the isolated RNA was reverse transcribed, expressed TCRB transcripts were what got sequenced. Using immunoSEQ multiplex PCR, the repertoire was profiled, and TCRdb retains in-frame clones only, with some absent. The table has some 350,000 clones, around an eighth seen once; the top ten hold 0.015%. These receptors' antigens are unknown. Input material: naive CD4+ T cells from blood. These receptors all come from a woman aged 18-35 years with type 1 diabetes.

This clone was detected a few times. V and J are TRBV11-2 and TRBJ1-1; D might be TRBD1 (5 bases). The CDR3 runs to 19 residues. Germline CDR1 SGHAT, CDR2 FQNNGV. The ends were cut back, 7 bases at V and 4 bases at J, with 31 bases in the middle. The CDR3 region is CASTKSRAGQFFGATEAFF. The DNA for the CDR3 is TGTGCCAGCACCAAATCTCGGGCTGGACAATTCTTTGGAGCCACTGAAGCTTTCTTT.

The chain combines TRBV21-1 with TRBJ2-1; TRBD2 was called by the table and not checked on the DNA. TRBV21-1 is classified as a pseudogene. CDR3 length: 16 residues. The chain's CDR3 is CASSKAGTKPYNEQFF. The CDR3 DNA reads TGTGCCAGCAGCAAAGCAGGGACTAAGCCATACAATGAGCAGTTCTTC.

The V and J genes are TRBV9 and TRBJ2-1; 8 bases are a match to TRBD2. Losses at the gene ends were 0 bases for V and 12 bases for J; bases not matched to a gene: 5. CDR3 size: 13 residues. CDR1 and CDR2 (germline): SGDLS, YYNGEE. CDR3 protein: CASSVAVSGGQFF. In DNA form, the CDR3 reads TGTGCCAGCAGCGTAGCTGTCAGCGGGGGGCAGTTCTTC.

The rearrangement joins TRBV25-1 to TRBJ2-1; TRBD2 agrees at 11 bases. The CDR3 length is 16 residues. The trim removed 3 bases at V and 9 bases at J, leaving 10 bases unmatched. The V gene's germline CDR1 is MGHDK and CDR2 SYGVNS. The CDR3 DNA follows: TGTGCCAGCAGTGATCCACTAGCGGGAGCCTTAGGTGAGCAGTTCTTC. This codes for CASSDPLAGALGEQFF.

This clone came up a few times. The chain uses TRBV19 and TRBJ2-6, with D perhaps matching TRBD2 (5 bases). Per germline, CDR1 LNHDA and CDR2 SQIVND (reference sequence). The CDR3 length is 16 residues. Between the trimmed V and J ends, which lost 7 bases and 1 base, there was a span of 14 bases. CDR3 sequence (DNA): TGTGCCAGTACGATGGGCGGGTCATCTGGGGCCAACGTCCTGACTTTC. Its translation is CASTMGGSSGANVLTF.

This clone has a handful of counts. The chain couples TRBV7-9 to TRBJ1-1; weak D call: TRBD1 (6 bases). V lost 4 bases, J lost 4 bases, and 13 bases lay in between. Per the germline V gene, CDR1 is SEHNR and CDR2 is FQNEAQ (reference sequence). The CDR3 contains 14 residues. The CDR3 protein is CASSSGGAGTEAFF. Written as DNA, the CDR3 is TGTGCCAGCAGCTCGGGGGGGGCCGGCACTGAAGCTTTCTTT.

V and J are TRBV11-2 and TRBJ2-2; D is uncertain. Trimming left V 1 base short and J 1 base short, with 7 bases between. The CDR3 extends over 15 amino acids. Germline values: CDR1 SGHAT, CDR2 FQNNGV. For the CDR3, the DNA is TGTGCCAGCAGCTTAGGTGCAGGGAACACCGGGGAGCTGTTTTTT. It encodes CASSLGAGNTGELFF.

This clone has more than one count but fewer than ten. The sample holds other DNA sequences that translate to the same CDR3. CDR3 residues: CAWSAGLNTEAFF. For the CDR3, the DNA is TGTGCCTGGAGTGCGGGATTGAACACTGAAGCTTTCTTT. V usage is TRBV30 and J usage is TRBJ1-1; D ambiguous. The germline CDR1 and CDR2 sequences are GTSNPN and SVGIG (reference sequence). Trimming stripped 1 base from V and 0 bases from J, with 6 bases between. The CDR3 consists of 13 residues.

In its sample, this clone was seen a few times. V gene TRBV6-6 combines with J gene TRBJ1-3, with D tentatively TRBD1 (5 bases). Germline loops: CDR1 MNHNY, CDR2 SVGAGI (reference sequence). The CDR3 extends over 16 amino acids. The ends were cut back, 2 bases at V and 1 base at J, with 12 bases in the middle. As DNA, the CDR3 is TGTGCCAGCAGTTACGGGTCGGGGGGGTCTGGAAACACCATATATTTT. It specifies CASSYGSGGSGNTIYF.

Written as DNA, the CDR3 is TGTGCCAGTAGTCCTAGCAAGGGAGGCTACGAGCAGTACTTC. This codes for CASSPSKGGYEQYF. This chain links TRBV19 with TRBJ2-7; D is possibly TRBD2 (6 bases). V was clipped by 5 bases and J by 3 bases, with 14 bases between them. This CDR3 is built from 14 residues. Looked up from germline, CDR1 is LNHDA and CDR2 is SQIVND (reference sequence).

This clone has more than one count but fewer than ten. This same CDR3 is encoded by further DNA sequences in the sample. The CDR3 DNA sequence: TGCGCCAGCAGCTTTCTAGCGGGAGTAGCAGATACGCAGTATTTT. This sequence encodes CASSFLAGVADTQYF. The genes are TRBV5-1 and TRBJ2-3; 10 positions match TRBD2. J was trimmed by 4 bases and V by 2 bases; bases with no gene match: 4. Germline V gives CDR1 SGHRS, CDR2 YFSETQ. The CDR3 sequence is 15 residues long.

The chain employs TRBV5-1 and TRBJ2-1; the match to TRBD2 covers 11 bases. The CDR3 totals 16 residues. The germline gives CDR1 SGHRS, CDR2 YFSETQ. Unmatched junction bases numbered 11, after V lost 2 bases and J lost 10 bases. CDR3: CASSFLTSGILGEQFF. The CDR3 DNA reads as TGCGCCAGCAGCTTCTTGACTAGCGGGATACTAGGAGAGCAGTTCTTC.

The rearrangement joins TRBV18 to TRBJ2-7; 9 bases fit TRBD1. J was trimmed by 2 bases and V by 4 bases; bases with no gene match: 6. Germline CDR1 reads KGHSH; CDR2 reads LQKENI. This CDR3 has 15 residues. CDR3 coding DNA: TGTGCCAGCTCACGGACAGGGGACAGGACCTACGAGCAGTACGTC. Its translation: CASSRTGDRTYEQYV.

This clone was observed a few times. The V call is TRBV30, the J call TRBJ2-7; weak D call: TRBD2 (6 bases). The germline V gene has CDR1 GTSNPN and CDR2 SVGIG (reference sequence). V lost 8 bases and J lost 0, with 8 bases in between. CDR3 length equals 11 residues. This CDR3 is CAGTDSYEQYV. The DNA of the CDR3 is TGTGCCGGGACTGACTCCTACGAGCAGTACGTC.

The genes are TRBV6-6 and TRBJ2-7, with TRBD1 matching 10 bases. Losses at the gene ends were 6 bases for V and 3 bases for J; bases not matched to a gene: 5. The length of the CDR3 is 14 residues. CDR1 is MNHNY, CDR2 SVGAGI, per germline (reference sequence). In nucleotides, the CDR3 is TGTGCCAGCAGCCCCGACAGGGGGCACTACGAGCAGTACGTC. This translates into CASSPDRGHYEQYV.

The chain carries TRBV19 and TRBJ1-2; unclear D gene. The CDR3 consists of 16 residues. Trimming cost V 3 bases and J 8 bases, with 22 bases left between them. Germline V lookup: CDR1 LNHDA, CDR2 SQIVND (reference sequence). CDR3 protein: CASSMGSGRRTEGYTF. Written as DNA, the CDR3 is TGTGCCAGTAGTATGGGGAGCGGGCGGCGGACCGAGGGCTACACCTTC.

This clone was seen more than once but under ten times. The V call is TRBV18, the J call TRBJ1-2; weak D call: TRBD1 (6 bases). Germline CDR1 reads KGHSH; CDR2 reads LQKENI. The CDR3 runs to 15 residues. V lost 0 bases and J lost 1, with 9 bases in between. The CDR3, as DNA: TGTGCCAGCTCACCACCATCAGGGGTTAACTATGGCTACACCTTC. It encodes CASSPPSGVNYGYTF.

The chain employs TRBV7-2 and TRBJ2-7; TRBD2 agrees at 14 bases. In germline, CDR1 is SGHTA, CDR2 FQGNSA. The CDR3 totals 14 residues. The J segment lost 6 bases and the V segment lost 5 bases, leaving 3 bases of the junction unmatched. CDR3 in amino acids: CASSTGLAGAEQYV. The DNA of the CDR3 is TGTGCCAGCAGCACGGGACTAGCGGGAGCCGAGCAGTACGTC.

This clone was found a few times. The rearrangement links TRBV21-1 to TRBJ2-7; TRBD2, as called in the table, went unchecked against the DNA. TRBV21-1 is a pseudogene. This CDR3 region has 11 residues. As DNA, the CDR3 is TGTGCCAGCAGCCGGACTTACGAGCAGTACGTC. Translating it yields CASSRTYEQYV.

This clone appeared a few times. This chain's CDR3 is CASSGRTGIHYGYTF. In DNA form, the CDR3 reads TGTGCCAGCTCAGGGCGGACAGGGATTCACTATGGCTACACCTTC. The chain has TRBV18 and TRBJ1-2; 8 bases agree with TRBD1. The germline V gene has CDR1 KGHSH and CDR2 LQKENI. This CDR3 contains 15 residues. The junction had 8 bases not matched to a gene; V was cut back by 5 bases and J by 3 bases.

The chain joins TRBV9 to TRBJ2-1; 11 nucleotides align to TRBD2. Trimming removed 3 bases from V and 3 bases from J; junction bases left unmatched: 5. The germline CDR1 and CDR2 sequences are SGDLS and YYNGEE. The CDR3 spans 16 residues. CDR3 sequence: CASSAMGLAVYNEQFF. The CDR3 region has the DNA TGTGCCAGCAGCGCAATGGGACTAGCGGTCTACAATGAGCAGTTCTTC.

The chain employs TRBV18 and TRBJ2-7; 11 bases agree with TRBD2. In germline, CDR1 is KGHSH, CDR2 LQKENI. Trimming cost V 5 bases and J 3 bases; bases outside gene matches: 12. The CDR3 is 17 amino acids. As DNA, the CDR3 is TGTGCCAGCTCAACCCAAGCGACTAGCGGGGTAGTCTACGAGCAGTACTTC. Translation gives CASSTQATSGVVYEQYF.

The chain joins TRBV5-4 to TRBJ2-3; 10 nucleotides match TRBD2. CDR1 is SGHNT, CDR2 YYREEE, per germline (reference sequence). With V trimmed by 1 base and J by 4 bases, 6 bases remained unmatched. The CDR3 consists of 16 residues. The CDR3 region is CASSLRASGRADTQYF. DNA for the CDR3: TGTGCCAGCAGCTTGAGGGCTAGCGGGAGAGCAGATACGCAGTATTTT. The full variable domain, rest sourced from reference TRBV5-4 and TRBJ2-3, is ETGVTQSPTHLIKTRGQQVTLRCSSQSGHNTVSWYQQALGQGPQFIFQYYREEENGRGNFPPRFSGLQFPNYSSELNVNALELDDSALYLCASSLRASGRADTQYFGPGTRLTVL.

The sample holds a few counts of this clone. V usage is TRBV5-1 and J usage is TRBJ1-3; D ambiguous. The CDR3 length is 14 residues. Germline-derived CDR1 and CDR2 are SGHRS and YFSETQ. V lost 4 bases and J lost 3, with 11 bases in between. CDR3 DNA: TGCGCCAGCAGCCCACAAGGAGATGGAAACACCATATATTTT. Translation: CASSPQGDGNTIYF.

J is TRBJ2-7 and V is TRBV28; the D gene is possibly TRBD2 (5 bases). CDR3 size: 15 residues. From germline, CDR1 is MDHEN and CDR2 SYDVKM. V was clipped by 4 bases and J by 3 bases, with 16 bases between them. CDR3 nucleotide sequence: TGTGCCAGCAGTTCGACTCCCGGGAATGGCTACGAGCAGTACGTC. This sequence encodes CASSSTPGNGYEQYV.

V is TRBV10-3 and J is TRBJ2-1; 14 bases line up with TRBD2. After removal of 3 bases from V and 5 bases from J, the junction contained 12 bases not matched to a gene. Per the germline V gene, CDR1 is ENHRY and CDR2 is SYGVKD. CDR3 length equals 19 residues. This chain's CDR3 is CAISDSGTSGSGGHNEQFF. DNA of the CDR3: TGTGCCATCAGTGATTCCGGGACTAGCGGGAGTGGGGGGCACAATGAGCAGTTCTTC.

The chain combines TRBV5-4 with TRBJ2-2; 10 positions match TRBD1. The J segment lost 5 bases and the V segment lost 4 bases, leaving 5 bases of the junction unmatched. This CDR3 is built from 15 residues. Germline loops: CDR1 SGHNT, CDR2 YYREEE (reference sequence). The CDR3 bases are TGTGCCAGCAGCCCGGACAGGGGGGGGACCGGGGAGCTGTTTTTT. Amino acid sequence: CASSPDRGGTGELFF.

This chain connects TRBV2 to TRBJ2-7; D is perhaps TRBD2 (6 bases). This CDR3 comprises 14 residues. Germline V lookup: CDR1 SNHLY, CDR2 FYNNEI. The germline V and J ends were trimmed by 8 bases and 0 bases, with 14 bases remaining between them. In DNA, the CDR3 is TGTGCCAGCTCCGGGAGATCGACCTCCTACGAGCAGTACTTC. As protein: CASSGRSTSYEQYF.

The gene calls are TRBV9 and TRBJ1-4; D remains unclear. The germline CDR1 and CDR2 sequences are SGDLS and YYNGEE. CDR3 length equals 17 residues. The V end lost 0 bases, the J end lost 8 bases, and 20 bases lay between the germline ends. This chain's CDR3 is CASSVAGGPGPWEKLFF. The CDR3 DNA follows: TGTGCCAGCAGCGTAGCTGGAGGCCCTGGTCCCTGGGAAAAACTGTTTTTT.

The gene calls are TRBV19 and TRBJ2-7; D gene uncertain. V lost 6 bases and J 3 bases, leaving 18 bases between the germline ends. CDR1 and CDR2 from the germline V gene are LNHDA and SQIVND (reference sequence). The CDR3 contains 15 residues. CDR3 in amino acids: CASSPSQQAIYEQYF. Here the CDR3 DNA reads TGTGCCAGTAGCCCTAGTCAACAAGCAATCTACGAGCAGTACTTC.